A few counts support the clone carrying this T cell receptor (beta chain). The data were obtained in a study of early T cells in non-severe SARS-CoV-2 infection. Overall study: The study sequenced bulk RNA from unsorted whole blood, with chains unpaired.

The CDR3 loop spans 13 amino acids. Germline assignment: CDR1 MNHNS and CDR2 SASEGT. V gave up 8 bases and J gave up 2 bases, with 12 bases separating them. The protocol attached unique molecular identifiers to individual cDNA molecules. From the 5' RACE reads, TCRdb called clonotypes with MiXCR, one entry per CDR3 protein. The sample has about 42,000 distinct CDR3 sequences; 7% to 7.5% are singletons. The V gene is TRBV6-1, the J gene TRBJ2-5, with D hard to call. The sequencing sample was made of whole blood. The sequence was obtained from an adult who was a healthcare worker with PCR-confirmed SARS-CoV-2 infection or an uninfected control (not recorded which). The CDR3 reads CASSEQAQETQYF. The CDR3 DNA follows: TGTGCCAGCTCCGAGCAAGCACAAGAGACCCAGTACTTC.